These T cell receptor beta chains were read from a single sample in a study of blood T cell repertoires in COVID-19. Libraries were prepared by immunoSEQ multiplex PCR; TCRdb keeps only in-frame clonotypes and omits some of them. The sample has roughly 520,000 clones; approximately 90% are singletons. The material sequenced was PBMCs or T cells enriched from blood (not recorded which). These receptors were collected from a woman in her 40s who had recovered from COVID-19. The CDR3 runs from the conserved cysteine through the conserved F or W. The D gene is left open where the match is weak. The size of a clone is reported for some rows only, either as once, few or many, or as a class for expanded clones.

j_call: TRBJ1-1; clone_size: NA; d_call: NA; cdr3_length: 14; v_call: TRBV10-1; cdr3_aa: CASIAEEGNTEAFF; cdr3_nt: TGCGCCAGCATCGCCGAGGAGGGGAACACTGAAGCTTTCTTT
j_call: TRBJ1-1; clone_size: NA; d_call: NA; cdr3_length: 12; v_call: TRBV10-3; cdr3_aa: CAISSPDSEAFF; cdr3_nt: TGTGCCATCAGTTCCCCGGACAGTGAAGCTTTCTTT
j_call: TRBJ2-1; clone_size: once; d_call: TRBD2; cdr3_length: 15; v_call: TRBV5-1; cdr3_aa: CASSPGLAGNNEQFF; cdr3_nt: TGCGCCAGCAGCCCTGGACTAGCGGGAAACAATGAGCAGTTCTTC
j_call: TRBJ2-5; clone_size: NA; d_call: NA; cdr3_length: 13; v_call: TRBV7-9; cdr3_aa: CASSQRGLETQYF; cdr3_nt: TGTGCCAGCAGCCAGAGAGGGCTGGAGACCCAGTACTTC
j_call: TRBJ2-2; clone_size: NA; d_call: NA; cdr3_length: 12; v_call: TRBV25-1; cdr3_aa: CASTQVAGELFF; cdr3_nt: TGTGCCAGCACCCAGGTCGCCGGGGAGCTGTTTTTT
j_call: TRBJ1-1; clone_size: NA; d_call: TRBD1; cdr3_length: 12; v_call: TRBV5-1; cdr3_aa: CASSADRDEAFF; cdr3_nt: TGCGCCAGCAGCGCCGACAGGGACGAAGCTTTCTTT
j_call: TRBJ2-6; clone_size: once; d_call: TRBD2; cdr3_length: 19; v_call: TRBV18; cdr3_aa: CASSPIPGTSGTGANVLTF; cdr3_nt: TGTGCCAGCTCACCTATCCCCGGGACTAGCGGGACTGGGGCCAACGTCCTGACTTTC
j_call: TRBJ2-5; clone_size: NA; d_call: TRBD2; cdr3_length: 16; v_call: TRBV6-2/TRBV6-3; cdr3_aa: CASSPSGIPYGETQYF; cdr3_nt: TGTGCCAGCAGCCCAAGCGGGATCCCCTATGGGGAGACCCAGTACTTC
j_call: TRBJ1-1; clone_size: NA; d_call: NA; cdr3_length: 16; v_call: TRBV21-1; cdr3_aa: CASSTLRGKESTEAFF; cdr3_nt: TGTGCCAGCAGCACTCTAAGGGGAAAAGAGAGCACTGAAGCTTTCTTT
j_call: TRBJ2-3; clone_size: NA; d_call: NA; cdr3_length: 16; v_call: TRBV18; cdr3_aa: CASSPPNRLEQDTQYF; cdr3_nt: TGTGCCAGCTCACCACCGAACCGACTAGAACAAGATACGCAGTATTTT
j_call: TRBJ2-7; clone_size: NA; d_call: NA; cdr3_length: 14; v_call: TRBV29-1; cdr3_aa: CSVALDRLSYEQYF; cdr3_nt: TGCAGCGTCGCCTTAGACAGGCTCTCCTACGAGCAGTACTTC
j_call: TRBJ2-2; clone_size: NA; d_call: NA; cdr3_length: 13; v_call: TRBV5-5; cdr3_aa: CASSLEGAGELFF; cdr3_nt: TGTGCCAGCAGCTTGGAAGGGGCCGGGGAGCTGTTTTTT
j_call: TRBJ2-7; clone_size: NA; d_call: TRBD2; cdr3_length: 15; v_call: TRBV14; cdr3_aa: CASSLPGTSGRVQYF; cdr3_nt: TGTGCCAGCAGCCTTCCCGGGACTAGCGGGAGGGTGCAGTACTTC
j_call: TRBJ2-7; clone_size: NA; d_call: NA; cdr3_length: 14; v_call: TRBV3-1/TRBV3-2; cdr3_aa: CASSQEPSSYEQYF; cdr3_nt: TGTGCCAGCAGCCAAGAGCCGAGCTCCTACGAGCAGTACTTC
j_call: TRBJ1-1; clone_size: NA; d_call: NA; cdr3_length: 13; v_call: TRBV5-1; cdr3_aa: CASSPDWNTEAFF; cdr3_nt: TGCGCCAGCAGCCCGGACTGGAACACTGAAGCTTTCTTT
j_call: TRBJ2-7; clone_size: NA; d_call: NA; cdr3_length: 16; v_call: TRBV5-4; cdr3_aa: CASSSRGRGDPYEQYF; cdr3_nt: TGTGCCAGCAGCTCTAGGGGGAGGGGCGACCCCTACGAGCAGTACTTC
j_call: TRBJ1-5; clone_size: NA; d_call: TRBD1; cdr3_length: 16; v_call: TRBV27; cdr3_aa: CASSRTGAIASMPQHF; cdr3_nt: TGTGCCAGCAGCCGGACAGGGGCGATAGCATCAATGCCCCAGCATTTT
j_call: TRBJ1-3; clone_size: NA; d_call: TRBD1; cdr3_length: 15; v_call: TRBV7-2; cdr3_aa: CASSPTGGTGNTIYF; cdr3_nt: TGTGCCAGCAGCCCGACAGGGGGTACTGGAAACACCATATATTTT
j_call: TRBJ2-7; clone_size: NA; d_call: TRBD2; cdr3_length: 16; v_call: TRBV11-2; cdr3_aa: CASSLDPAGLVYEQYF; cdr3_nt: TGTGCCAGCAGCTTAGATCCAGCGGGGTTAGTCTACGAGCAGTACTTC
j_call: TRBJ1-1; clone_size: NA; d_call: TRBD1; cdr3_length: 14; v_call: TRBV5-1; cdr3_aa: CASSPGTGLGEAFF; cdr3_nt: TGCGCCAGCAGCCCCGGGACAGGGTTGGGTGAAGCTTTCTTT
j_call: TRBJ1-1; clone_size: NA; d_call: NA; cdr3_length: 13; v_call: TRBV3-1/TRBV3-2; cdr3_aa: CASSQTLTGRAFF; cdr3_nt: TGTGCCAGCAGCCAAACCTTAACAGGTAGAGCTTTCTTT
j_call: TRBJ2-7; clone_size: NA; d_call: TRBD2; cdr3_length: 16; v_call: TRBV19; cdr3_aa: CASSLGTSGVAYEQYF; cdr3_nt: TGTGCCAGTAGTTTAGGGACTAGCGGGGTCGCCTACGAGCAGTACTTC
j_call: TRBJ2-5; clone_size: NA; d_call: NA; cdr3_length: 13; v_call: TRBV27; cdr3_aa: CASSEDSRETQYF; cdr3_nt: TGTGCCAGCAGTGAGGACAGTAGGGAGACCCAGTACTTC
j_call: TRBJ2-1; clone_size: few; d_call: NA; cdr3_length: 16; v_call: TRBV14; cdr3_aa: CASSQVLETTVNEQFF; cdr3_nt: TGTGCCAGCAGCCAAGTTCTGGAGACCACCGTGAATGAGCAGTTCTTC
j_call: TRBJ2-3; clone_size: NA; d_call: TRBD2; cdr3_length: 17; v_call: TRBV7-2; cdr3_aa: CASSLVGGLALTDTQYF; cdr3_nt: TGTGCCAGCAGCTTAGTTGGGGGACTAGCCCTCACAGATACGCAGTATTTT
j_call: TRBJ2-7; clone_size: NA; d_call: NA; cdr3_length: 13; v_call: TRBV7-8; cdr3_aa: CASSLAGGHEQYF; cdr3_nt: TGTGCCAGCAGCTTAGCCGGCGGGCACGAGCAGTACTTC
j_call: TRBJ1-2; clone_size: few; d_call: TRBD1; cdr3_length: 16; v_call: TRBV11-3; cdr3_aa: CASSLRNKQGKDGYTF; cdr3_nt: TGTGCCAGCAGCTTAAGAAACAAACAGGGGAAGGATGGCTACACCTTC
j_call: TRBJ1-1; clone_size: NA; d_call: TRBD1; cdr3_length: 12; v_call: TRBV27; cdr3_aa: CASSPGGTGAFF; cdr3_nt: TGTGCCAGCAGCCCAGGGGGGACAGGGGCTTTCTTT
j_call: TRBJ1-3; clone_size: once; d_call: NA; cdr3_length: 13; v_call: TRBV12-3/TRBV12-4; cdr3_aa: CANSRGIGNTIYF; cdr3_nt: TGTGCCAACAGTCGGGGGATTGGAAACACCATATATTTT